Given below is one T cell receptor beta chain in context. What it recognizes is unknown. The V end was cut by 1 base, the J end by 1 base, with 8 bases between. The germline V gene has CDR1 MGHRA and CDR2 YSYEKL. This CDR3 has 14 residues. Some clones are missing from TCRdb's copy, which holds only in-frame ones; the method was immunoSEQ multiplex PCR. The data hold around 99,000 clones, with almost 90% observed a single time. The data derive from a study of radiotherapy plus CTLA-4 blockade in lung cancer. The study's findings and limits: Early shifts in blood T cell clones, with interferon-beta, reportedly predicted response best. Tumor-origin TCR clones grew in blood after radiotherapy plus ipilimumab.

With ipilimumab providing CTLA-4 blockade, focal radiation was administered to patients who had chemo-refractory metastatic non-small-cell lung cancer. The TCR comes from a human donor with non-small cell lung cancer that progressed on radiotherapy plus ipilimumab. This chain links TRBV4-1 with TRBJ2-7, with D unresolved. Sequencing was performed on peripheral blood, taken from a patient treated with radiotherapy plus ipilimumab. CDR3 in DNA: TGCGCCAGCAGCCAAGGGGTGAATTCCTACGAGCAGTACTTC. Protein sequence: CASSQGVNSYEQYF.